This T cell receptor beta chain was sequenced for a study of T cell repertoires in cytomegalovirus infection. This clonotype was recorded at least ten times. Its matching antigen is unknown. TCRdb recomputed calls from the reads with MiXCR, one row per CDR3 protein. The sample lists 400,000 to 550,000 distinct CDR3 sequences; about 11% were seen once. The germline gives CDR1 SGHVS, CDR2 FNYEAQ. The V gene end was trimmed by 5 bases and the J gene end by 7 bases; junction bases not matched to a gene: 5. This CDR3 contains 14 residues. Study results and limitations: Ex vivo responses were dominated by HLA-C-restricted CMV-specific TCR beta clonotypes.

This sequence joins TRBV7-6 and TRBJ1-6; 7 bases line up with TRBD1. Sequencing was performed on PBMCs. The clonotype was recovered from a human donor in good health (CMV status not recorded). Some clones in this sample may be carry-over from other donors' samples. In DNA, the CDR3 is TGTGCCAGCAGCGTCGACAGGGCAAATTCACCCCTCCACTTT. Protein: CASSVDRANSPLHF.